This T cell receptor beta chain was found in a study of molecular identifiers for immune sequencing clone quantification. Across the whole study: In replicates, RNA from roughly 20,000 or 100,000 naive CD8 cells was divided five ways and four parts were sequenced. Study observations and caveats: Should identical TCR molecules share a barcode, the sizes of highly expanded clones could be underestimated. Clones of above 20 RNA copies carried over 98% of effector molecules; in naive cells they carried under 1%.

The CDR3 runs to 15 residues. Germline assignment: CDR1 MDHEN and CDR2 SYDVKM. V was pared by 5 bases and J by 2 bases, with 7 bases of the junction left unmatched. This clonotype was picked up a small number of times. Its specificity is unknown. TCRdb re-derived calls from the PCR reads in MiXCR, one entry per CDR3 protein. This table holds around 460,000 distinct CDR3 sequences, 20% to 25% found once. Researchers sorted naive CD8 T cells as cells that were CD8+CD4-CCR7+CD45RA+. The chain couples TRBV28 to TRBJ2-3; 7 nucleotides match TRBD2. The sample taken for sequencing was naive CD8+ T cells from blood, with Jurkat cell RNA spiked in. As for subset: FACS-sorted CD8+CD4-CCR7+CD45RA+ naive T cells. This TCR was recovered from a human donor in good health. Some libraries in this study had Jurkat cell RNA spiked in. The CDR3 DNA is TGTGCCAGCAGTGCGCGGGAGATTGTCACAGATACGCAGTATTTT. This gives the protein CASSAREIVTDTQYF.